Listed here are 5 T cell receptor beta chains from one sample, sequenced in a study of CD8+CD57+ T cells in acquired aplastic anemia. Profiles of TCR beta VDJ and CDR3 were generated from a genomic DNA template. TCRdb ran MiXCR on the reads and lists one entry per CDR3 protein. Among about 180,000 distinct CDR3 sequences, 40% to 50% were seen once, and the ten largest hold approximately 2.9%. The sequenced sample was sorted CD4+, CD8+, or CD8+CD57+ T cells (not recorded which) from PBMCs. These receptors originate from a human donor in good health.

V and J are TRBV9 and TRBJ2-7; the D gene is possibly TRBD1 (6 bases). V dropped 2 bases and J dropped 2 bases, with 14 bases sitting between them. The CDR3 extends over 15 amino acids. Germline CDR1 SGDLS, CDR2 YYNGEE. The CDR3 sequence is CASSVGVQGTYEQYF. The CDR3 DNA follows: TGTGCCAGCAGCGTGGGCGTACAGGGAACCTACGAGCAGTACTTC. The full variable domain, in which reference TRBV9 and TRBJ2-7 provide the parts outside the CDR3, is DSGVTQTPKHLITATGQRVTLRCSPRSGDLSVYWYQQSLDQGLQFLIQYYNGEERAKGNILERFSAQQFPDLHSELNLSSLELGDSALYFCASSVGVQGTYEQYFGPGTRLTVT.

The chain links TRBV2 to TRBJ2-7; 11 bases map to TRBD1. Germline V gene lookup returns CDR1 SNHLY and CDR2 FYNNEI. V dropped 8 bases and J dropped 2; count of bases not matched to a gene: 8. The CDR3 runs to 15 residues. CDR3 sequence (DNA): TGTGCCAGCCCCGCTGGACAGGGGGCTACCTACGAGCAGTACTTC. Amino acid sequence: CASPAGQGATYEQYF.

This clonotype has ten or more counts. CDR3 in amino acids: CASNTLAGGPHEQFF. Here the CDR3 DNA reads TGCGCCAGTAACACACTAGCGGGAGGGCCTCACGAGCAGTTCTTC. V is TRBV5-1 and J is TRBJ2-1; the match to TRBD2 covers 13 bases. This CDR3 is built from 15 residues. CDR1 SGHRS and CDR2 YFSETQ come from the germline V gene. V shed 8 bases and J 10 bases; nucleotides not matched to a gene: 12.

The table lists this clonotype with a few counts. Mismatch with germline at one junction end may stem from a read error. The rearrangement links TRBV2 to TRBJ2-7, with 7 bases that match TRBD2. The germline V gene has CDR1 SNHLY and CDR2 FYNNEI. CDR3 size: 12 residues. The CDR3: CASSLTLAPLFF. Written as DNA, the CDR3 is TGTGCCAGCAGTCTCACACTAGCGCCGTTATTCTTC.

This clonotype was seen a handful of times. This sequence joins TRBV6-1 and TRBJ1-5; a possible D gene is TRBD1 (5 bases). The germline V gene encodes CDR1 MNHNS and CDR2 SASEGT. The V end lost 2 bases, the J end lost 4 bases, and 15 bases lay between the germline ends. The CDR3 contains 16 residues. The DNA for the CDR3 is TGTGCCAGCAGTGAACGAGGAGACAGCAAAAATCAGCCCCAGCATTTT. This gives the protein CASSERGDSKNQPQHF.